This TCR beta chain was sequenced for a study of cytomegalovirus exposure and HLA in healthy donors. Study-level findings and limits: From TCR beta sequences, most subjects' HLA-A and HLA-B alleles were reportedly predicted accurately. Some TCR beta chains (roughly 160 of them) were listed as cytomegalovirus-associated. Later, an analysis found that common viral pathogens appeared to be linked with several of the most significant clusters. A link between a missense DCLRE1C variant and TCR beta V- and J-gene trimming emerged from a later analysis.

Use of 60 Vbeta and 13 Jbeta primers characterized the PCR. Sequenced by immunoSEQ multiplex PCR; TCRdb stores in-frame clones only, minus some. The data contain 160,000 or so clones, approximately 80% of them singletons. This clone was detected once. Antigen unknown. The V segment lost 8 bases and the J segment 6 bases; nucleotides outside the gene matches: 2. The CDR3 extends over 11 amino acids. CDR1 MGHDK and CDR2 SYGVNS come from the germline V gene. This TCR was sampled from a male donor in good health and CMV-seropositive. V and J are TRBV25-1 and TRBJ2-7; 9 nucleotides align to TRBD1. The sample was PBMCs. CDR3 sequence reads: CASGTGSEQYF. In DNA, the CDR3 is TGTGCCAGCGGGACAGGGAGCGAGCAGTACTTC.